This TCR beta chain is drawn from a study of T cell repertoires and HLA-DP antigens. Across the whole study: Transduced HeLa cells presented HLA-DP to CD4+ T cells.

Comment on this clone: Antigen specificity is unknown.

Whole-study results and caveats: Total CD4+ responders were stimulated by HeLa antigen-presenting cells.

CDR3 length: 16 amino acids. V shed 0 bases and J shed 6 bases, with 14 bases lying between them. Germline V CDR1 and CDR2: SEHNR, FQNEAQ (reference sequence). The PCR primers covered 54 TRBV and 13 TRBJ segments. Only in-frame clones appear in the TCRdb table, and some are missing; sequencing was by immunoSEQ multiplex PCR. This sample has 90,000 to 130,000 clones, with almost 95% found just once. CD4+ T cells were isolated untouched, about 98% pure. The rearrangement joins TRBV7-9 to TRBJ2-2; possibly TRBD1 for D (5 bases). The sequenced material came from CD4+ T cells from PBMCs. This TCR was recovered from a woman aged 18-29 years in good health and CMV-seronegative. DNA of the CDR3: TGTGCCAGCAGCTTAGCGTATTCAGGGTTGGCCGGGGAGCTGTTTTTT. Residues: CASSLAYSGLAGELFF. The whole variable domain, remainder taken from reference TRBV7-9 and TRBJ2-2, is DTGVSQNPRHKITKRGQNVTFRCDPISEHNRLYWYRQTLGQGPEFLTYFQNEAQLEKSRLLSDRFSAERPKGSFSTLEIQRTEQGDSAMYLCASSLAYSGLAGELFFGEGSRLTVL.